The source of this TCR beta chain is a study of beta chain features in type 1 diabetes. Study results and limitations: VDJ junctions sequenced from type 1 diabetes patients showed fewer insertions and more deletions. Across all four CD4+ subsets, people with type 1 diabetes showed modestly shorter TCRB CDR3s. Cells with high TCR expression could be over-represented when cDNA is sequenced.

Of the isolated RNA, all was reverse transcribed, and so the sequenced material was expressed TCRB transcripts. Libraries were prepared by immunoSEQ multiplex PCR; TCRdb keeps only in-frame clonotypes and omits some of them. The sample records 300,000 or so clones, about a tenth being singletons. Via CD45RO/CCR7/CD25/CD127/CD95/CD27, cells of the CD4+ naive, central memory, regulatory and stem cell-like memory subsets were sorted. This clone has only a few counts. The antigen remains unidentified. This TCR was sampled from a man aged 30 to 45 with type 1 diabetes. Sequencing input: central memory CD4+ T cells from blood.

Written as DNA, the CDR3 is TGTGCCAGCAGTTTGGACAGGGAGGGCAAAGCTTTCTTT. As protein: CASSLDREGKAFF. The chain carries TRBV6-4 and TRBJ1-1, with 8 bases fitting TRBD1. J was trimmed by 9 bases and V by 5 bases; bases with no gene match: 8. CDR3 length: 13 amino acids. Per the germline V gene, CDR1 is MRHNA and CDR2 is SNTAGT.